This T cell receptor (beta chain) was observed in a study of blood T cell repertoires in COVID-19. On the study more broadly: Sample material is recorded as cDNA or gDNA derived from T cells, B-cell-depleted T cells, or PBMCs.

Germline CDR1 and CDR2: MDHEN and SYDVKM. V lost 6 bases to trimming and J lost 0 bases, with 2 bases between them. This CDR3 comprises 11 residues. The study recruited people aged roughly 18 to 95 years across roughly 23 US areas. Profiled with immunoSEQ multiplex PCR; TCRdb holds only in-frame clones, not every one. The sample holds around 480,000 clones, roughly 87% seen once. The sequenced sample consisted of PBMCs or T cells enriched from blood (not recorded which). The sequence came from a woman aged 18-29 years who had recovered from COVID-19. This chain links TRBV28 with TRBJ2-5; D uncertain. The CDR3 spells CASSYQETQYF. The CDR3 DNA is TGTGCCAGCAGCTACCAAGAGACCCAGTACTTC.